A single sample gave rise to the 13 T cell receptor beta chains below, sequenced in a study of blood T cell repertoires in COVID-19. Generated by immunoSEQ multiplex PCR, the TCRdb table keeps only in-frame clones and is missing some. The repertoire includes about 120,000 clones, about 83% of them detected once, and over 3% sits in the top ten. The source material was PBMCs or T cells enriched from blood (not recorded which). The receptors stem from a woman aged 25 to 39 who had recovered from COVID-19.

The V call is TRBV27, the J call TRBJ2-1; 9 bases are a match to TRBD2. This CDR3 spans 15 amino acids. Looked up from germline, CDR1 is MNHEY and CDR2 is SMNVEV (reference sequence). The ends lost 2 bases at V and 7 bases at J; junction bases unmatched: 6. Here the CDR3 reads CASSLRGRVPNEQFF. CDR3 nucleotides: TGTGCCAGCAGTTTACGCGGGAGGGTTCCGAATGAGCAGTTCTTC.

This chain links TRBV28 with TRBJ1-1; D is unclear. The CDR3 is 13 residues long. V lost 5 bases and J lost 1, with 8 bases in between. Germline CDR1 and CDR2: MDHEN and SYDVKM. The CDR3 DNA is TGTGCCAGCAGTCCAAACAGGAACACTGAAGCTTTCTTT. As protein: CASSPNRNTEAFF.

The J gene is TRBJ2-5, the V gene TRBV19; 12 bases align to TRBD2. This CDR3 comprises 14 residues. V gave up 3 bases and J gave up 4 bases; unmatched junction bases: 0. Germline CDR1 LNHDA, CDR2 SQIVND (reference sequence). The CDR3 DNA reads as TGTGCCAGTAGTATGACTAGCGGGAGAGAGACCCAGTACTTC. Translation: CASSMTSGRETQYF.

This clone was detected only once. This CDR3 reads CASSPTTGGTEAFF. As DNA, the CDR3 is TGTGCCAGTAGTCCCACGACAGGGGGGACTGAAGCTTTCTTT. The gene calls are TRBV19 and TRBJ1-1, with TRBD1 matching 9 bases. The germline V gene encodes CDR1 LNHDA and CDR2 SQIVND (reference sequence). The CDR3 is 14 residues long. V dropped 5 bases and J dropped 5; count of bases not matched to a gene: 6.

This clone was observed once. This rearrangement joins TRBV9 to TRBJ1-4, with D unresolved. The length of the CDR3 is 14 residues. With 4 bases removed from V and 7 bases from J, the gap between germline ends came to 14 bases. Germline values: CDR1 SGDLS, CDR2 YYNGEE. CDR3 bases: TGTGCCAGCAGCAACAGCCGCTCTTTTGAAAAACTGTTTTTT. Its translation is CASSNSRSFEKLFF.

This clone was recorded a few times. Other DNA sequences of this sample code for an identical CDR3. The chain couples TRBV29-1 to TRBJ2-3; the D is unclear. The V end lost 3 bases, the J end lost 0 bases, and 4 bases lay between the germline ends. This CDR3 contains 12 residues. The germline V gene has CDR1 SQVTM and CDR2 ANQGSEA. CDR3 sequence: CSVEASTDTQYF. DNA for the CDR3: TGCAGCGTTGAGGCAAGCACAGATACGCAGTATTTT.

The chain links TRBV2 to TRBJ2-1; weak D call: TRBD2 (5 bases). The CDR3 sequence is 15 residues long. Trimming took 2 bases from V and 4 from J, leaving 12 bases between them. Germline CDR1 and CDR2: SNHLY and FYNNEI. The CDR3 protein is CASSETTTLYNEQFF. The CDR3 region has the DNA TGTGCCAGCAGTGAAACGACTACTCTTTACAATGAGCAGTTCTTC. The entire variable domain, with the rest obtained from reference TRBV2 and TRBJ2-1, is as follows: EPEVTQTPSHQVTQMGQEVILRCVPISNHLYFYWYRQILGQKVEFLVSFYNNEISEKSEIFDDQFSVERPDGSNFTLKIRSTKLEDSAMYFCASSETTTLYNEQFFGPGTRLTVL.

The rearrangement links TRBV6-5 to TRBJ2-7, with 8 bases fitting TRBD2. The CDR3 covers 15 residues. Germline trimming cut 2 bases from V and 2 bases from J; bases unmatched to any gene: 5. From germline, CDR1 is MNHEY and CDR2 SVGAGI. For the CDR3, the DNA is TGTGCCAGCAGTTACCAGCGGGAGCCCACCTACGAGCAGTACTTC. Amino acids: CASSYQREPTYEQYF.

V is TRBV3-1 (or the pseudogene TRBV3-2) and J is TRBJ2-1, with 8 nucleotides matching TRBD1. The length of the CDR3 is 16 residues. The germline V gene has CDR1 LGHDT and CDR2 YNNKEL (reference sequence). V shed 3 bases and J 3 bases; nucleotides not matched to a gene: 7. The CDR3 reads CASSQEAGTGYNEQFF. CDR3 sequence (DNA): TGTGCCAGCAGCCAGGAGGCAGGGACAGGCTACAATGAGCAGTTCTTC.

The rearrangement links TRBV7-3 to TRBJ2-3, with 10 bases fitting TRBD2. V dropped 0 bases and J dropped 6; count of bases not matched to a gene: 6. This CDR3 spans 16 amino acids. Per germline, CDR1 SGHTA and CDR2 FQGTGA. In DNA form, the CDR3 reads TGTGCCAGCAGCTTAACCAGCGGGAGGGCCTACGATACGCAGTATTTT. Its protein is CASSLTSGRAYDTQYF.

This chain links TRBV2 with TRBJ2-7; D remains unclear. The CDR3 consists of 12 residues. V was shortened by 9 bases and J by 4 bases, with 13 bases between the two germline ends. Germline V gene lookup returns CDR1 SNHLY and CDR2 FYNNEI. The CDR3 coding sequence is TGTGCCAGACAGACGGCCGCTTACGAGCAGTACTTC. Protein sequence: CARQTAAYEQYF. Supplemented by reference TRBV2 and TRBJ2-7, the full variable domain reads EPEVTQTPSHQVTQMGQEVILRCVPISNHLYFYWYRQILGQKVEFLVSFYNNEISEKSEIFDDQFSVERPDGSNFTLKIRSTKLEDSAMYFCARQTAAYEQYFGPGTRLTVT.

The gene calls are TRBV19 and TRBJ1-5; D remains unclear. There are 14 residues in the CDR3. The V end was cut by 3 bases, the J end by 1 base, with 7 bases between. In germline, CDR1 is LNHDA, CDR2 SQIVND (reference sequence). The CDR3 loop is CASSIFGSNQPQHF. The DNA for the CDR3 is TGTGCCAGTAGTATTTTTGGCAGCAATCAGCCCCAGCATTTT.

V gene TRBV27 combines with J gene TRBJ2-7; the match to TRBD2 covers 7 bases. With 5 bases clipped from V and 2 bases from J, the junction kept 6 bases outside the gene matches. The CDR3 has 14 residues. Germline values: CDR1 MNHEY, CDR2 SMNVEV (reference sequence). The chain's CDR3 is CASSRESGAYEQYF. DNA of the CDR3: TGTGCCAGCAGTCGAGAGAGCGGGGCCTACGAGCAGTACTTC.